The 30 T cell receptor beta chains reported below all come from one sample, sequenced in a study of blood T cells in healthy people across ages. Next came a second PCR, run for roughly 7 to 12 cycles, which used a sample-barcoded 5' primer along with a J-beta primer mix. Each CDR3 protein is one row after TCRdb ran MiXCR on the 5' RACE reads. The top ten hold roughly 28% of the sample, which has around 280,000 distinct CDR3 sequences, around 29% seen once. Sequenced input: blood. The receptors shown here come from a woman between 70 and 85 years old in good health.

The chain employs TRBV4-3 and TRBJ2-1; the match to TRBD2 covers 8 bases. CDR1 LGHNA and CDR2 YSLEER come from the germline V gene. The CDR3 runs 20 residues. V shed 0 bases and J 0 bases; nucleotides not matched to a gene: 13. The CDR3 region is CASSQDPGPAGDSSYNEQFF. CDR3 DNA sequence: TGCGCCAGCAGCCAAGATCCGGGGCCAGCGGGGGATAGCTCCTACAATGAGCAGTTCTTC.

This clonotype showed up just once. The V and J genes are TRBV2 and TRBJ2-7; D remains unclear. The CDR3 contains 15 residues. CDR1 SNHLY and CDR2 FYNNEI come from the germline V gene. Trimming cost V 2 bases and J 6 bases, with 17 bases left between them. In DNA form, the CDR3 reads TGTGCCAGCAGTGAACGACCCTTAGGGTACTCCGAGCAGTACTTC. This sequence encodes CASSERPLGYSEQYF.

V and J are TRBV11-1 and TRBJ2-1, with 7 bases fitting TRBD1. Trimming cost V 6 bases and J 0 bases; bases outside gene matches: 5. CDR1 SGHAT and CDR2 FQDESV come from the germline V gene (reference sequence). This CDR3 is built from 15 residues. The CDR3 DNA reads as TGTGCCAGCAGTCCCGGGACAGTCTCCTACAATGAGCAGTTCTTC. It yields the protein CASSPGTVSYNEQFF. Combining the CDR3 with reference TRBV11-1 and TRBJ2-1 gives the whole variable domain EAEVAQSPRYKITEKSQAVAFWCDPISGHATLYWYRQILGQGPELLVQFQDESVVDDSQLPKDRFSAERLKGVDSTLKIQPAELGDSAMYLCASSPGTVSYNEQFFGPGTRLTVL.

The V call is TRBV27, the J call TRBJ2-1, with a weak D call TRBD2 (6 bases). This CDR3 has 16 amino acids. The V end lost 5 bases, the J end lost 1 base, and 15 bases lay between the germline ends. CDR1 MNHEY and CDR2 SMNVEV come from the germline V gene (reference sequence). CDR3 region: CASSARGRGSYNEQFF. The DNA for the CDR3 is TGTGCCAGCAGTGCAAGGGGTCGGGGGTCCTACAATGAGCAGTTCTTC.

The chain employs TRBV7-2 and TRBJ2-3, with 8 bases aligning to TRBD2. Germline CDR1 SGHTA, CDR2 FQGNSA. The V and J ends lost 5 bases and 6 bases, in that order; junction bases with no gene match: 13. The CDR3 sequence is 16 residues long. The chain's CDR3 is CASSPREGPAGDTQYF. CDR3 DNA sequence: TGTGCCAGCAGCCCTCGGGAGGGACCCGCGGGGGATACGCAGTATTTT.

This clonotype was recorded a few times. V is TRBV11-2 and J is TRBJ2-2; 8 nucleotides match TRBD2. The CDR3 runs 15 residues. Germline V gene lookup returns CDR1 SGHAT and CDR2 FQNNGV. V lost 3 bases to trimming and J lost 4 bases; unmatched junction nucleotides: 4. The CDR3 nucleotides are TGTGCCAGCAGCTTCAGCGGGAGAAGCACCGGGGAGCTGTTTTTT. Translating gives CASSFSGRSTGELFF. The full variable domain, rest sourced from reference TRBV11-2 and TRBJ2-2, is EAGVAQSPRYKIIEKRQSVAFWCNPISGHATLYWYQQILGQGPKLLIQFQNNGVVDDSQLPKDRFSAERLKGVDSTLKIQPAKLEDSAVYLCASSFSGRSTGELFFGEGSRLTVL.

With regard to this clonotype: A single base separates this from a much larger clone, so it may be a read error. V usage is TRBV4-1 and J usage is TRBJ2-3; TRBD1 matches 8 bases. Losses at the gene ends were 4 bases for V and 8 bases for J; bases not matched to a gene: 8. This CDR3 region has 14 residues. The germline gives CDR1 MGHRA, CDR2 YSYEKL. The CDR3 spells CASSLGQGMGTQYF. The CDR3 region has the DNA TGCGCCAGCAGCCTCGGACAGGGCATGGGTACGCAGTATTTT.

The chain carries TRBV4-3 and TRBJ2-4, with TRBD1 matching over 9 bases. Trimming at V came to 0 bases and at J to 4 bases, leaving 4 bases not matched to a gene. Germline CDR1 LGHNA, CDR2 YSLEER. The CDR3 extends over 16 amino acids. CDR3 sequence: CASSQDLTGGKNIQYF. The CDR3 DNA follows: TGCGCCAGCAGCCAAGATTTGACAGGGGGGAAAAACATTCAGTACTTC.

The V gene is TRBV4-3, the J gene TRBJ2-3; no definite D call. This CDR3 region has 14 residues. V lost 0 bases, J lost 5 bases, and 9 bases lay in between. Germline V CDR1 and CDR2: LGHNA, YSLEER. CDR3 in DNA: TGCGCCAGCAGCCAAGATCACTCGCAAGATACGCAGTATTTT. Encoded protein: CASSQDHSQDTQYF.

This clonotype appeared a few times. The CDR3 DNA sequence: TGTGCCAGCAGTTTTCTGGGAACAGTACAAGAGACCCAGTACTTC. Its translation: CASSFLGTVQETQYF. V and J are TRBV28 and TRBJ2-5, with D unresolved. The CDR3 is made up of 15 amino acids. V lost 3 bases, J lost 2 bases, and 13 bases lay in between. Per the germline V gene, CDR1 is MDHEN and CDR2 is SYDVKM.

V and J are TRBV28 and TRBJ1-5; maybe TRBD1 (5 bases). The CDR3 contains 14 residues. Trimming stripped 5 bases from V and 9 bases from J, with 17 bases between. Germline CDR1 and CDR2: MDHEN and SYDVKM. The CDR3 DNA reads TGTGCCAGCAGTACCACAGGACTGCCCTCGCCCCAGCATTTT. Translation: CASSTTGLPSPQHF.

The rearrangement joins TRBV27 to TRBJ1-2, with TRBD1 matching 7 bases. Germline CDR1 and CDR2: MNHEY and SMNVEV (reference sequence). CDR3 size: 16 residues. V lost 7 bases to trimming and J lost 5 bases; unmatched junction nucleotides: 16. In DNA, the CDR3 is TGTGCCAGCACCTTAAAACTTACAGGGGATCGATATGGCTACACCTTC. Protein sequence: CASTLKLTGDRYGYTF.

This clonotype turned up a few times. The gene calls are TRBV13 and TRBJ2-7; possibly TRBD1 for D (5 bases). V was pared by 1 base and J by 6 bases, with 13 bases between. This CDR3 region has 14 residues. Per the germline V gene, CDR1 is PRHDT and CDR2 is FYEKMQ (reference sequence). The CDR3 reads CASSLVGHSGEQYF. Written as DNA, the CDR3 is TGTGCCAGCAGCTTAGTTGGACACTCTGGCGAGCAGTACTTC.

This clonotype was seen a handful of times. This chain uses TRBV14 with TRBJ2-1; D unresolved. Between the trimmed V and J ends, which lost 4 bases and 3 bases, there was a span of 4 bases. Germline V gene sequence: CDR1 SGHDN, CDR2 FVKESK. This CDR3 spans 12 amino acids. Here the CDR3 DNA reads TGTGCCAGCAGCCCCTACTACAATGAGCAGTTCTTC. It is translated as CASSPYYNEQFF.

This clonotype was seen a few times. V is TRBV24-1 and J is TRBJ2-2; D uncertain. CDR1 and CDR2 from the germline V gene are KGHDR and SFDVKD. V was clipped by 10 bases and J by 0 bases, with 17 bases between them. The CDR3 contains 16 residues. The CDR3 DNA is TGTGCCACTCGCACGGGTCGATCCTCGAACACCGGGGAGCTGTTTTTT. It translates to CATRTGRSSNTGELFF.

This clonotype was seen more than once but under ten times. The CDR3 sequence is CSASTGGNQPQHF. In DNA form, the CDR3 reads TGCAGTGCTAGTACGGGTGGCAATCAGCCCCAGCATTTT. V and J are TRBV20-1 and TRBJ1-5; D ambiguous. Deletions cut 3 bases from V and 2 bases from J, with 8 bases between. Per germline, CDR1 DFQATT and CDR2 SNEGSKA (reference sequence). The CDR3 loop spans 13 amino acids.

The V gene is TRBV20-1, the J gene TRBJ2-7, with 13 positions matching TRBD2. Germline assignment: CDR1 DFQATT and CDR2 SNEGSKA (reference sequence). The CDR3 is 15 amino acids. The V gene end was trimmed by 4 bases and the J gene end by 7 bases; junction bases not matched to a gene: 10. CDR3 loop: CSANGPGLAGQEQYF. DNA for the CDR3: TGCAGTGCTAACGGGCCGGGACTAGCGGGACAGGAGCAGTACTTC.

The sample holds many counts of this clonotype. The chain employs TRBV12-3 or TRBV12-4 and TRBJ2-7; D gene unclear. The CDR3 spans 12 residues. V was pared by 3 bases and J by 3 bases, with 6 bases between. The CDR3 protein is CASSLTVYEQYF. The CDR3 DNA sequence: TGTGCCAGCAGTTTGACCGTCTACGAGCAGTACTTC.

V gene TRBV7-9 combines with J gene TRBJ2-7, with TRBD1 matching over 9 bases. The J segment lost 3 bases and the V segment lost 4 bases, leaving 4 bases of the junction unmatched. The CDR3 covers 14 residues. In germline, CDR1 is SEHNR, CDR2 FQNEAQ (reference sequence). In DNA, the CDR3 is TGTGCCAGCAGCTCGGAGACAGGGGGCTACGAGCAGTACTTC. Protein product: CASSSETGGYEQYF.

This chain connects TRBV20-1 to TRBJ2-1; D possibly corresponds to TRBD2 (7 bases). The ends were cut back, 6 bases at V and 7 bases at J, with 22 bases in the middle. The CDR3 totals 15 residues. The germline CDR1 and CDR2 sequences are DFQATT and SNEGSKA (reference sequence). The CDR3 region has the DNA TGCAGTGCGGACCGATCAGGGGAGGGTTGGAATGAGCAGTTCTTC. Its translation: CSADRSGEGWNEQFF.

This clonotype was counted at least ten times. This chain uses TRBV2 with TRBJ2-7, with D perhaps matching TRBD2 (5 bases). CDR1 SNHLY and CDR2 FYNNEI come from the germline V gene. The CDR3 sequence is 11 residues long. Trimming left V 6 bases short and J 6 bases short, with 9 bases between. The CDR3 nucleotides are TGTGCCAGCAGGGCCGGGGTCGAGCAGTACTTC. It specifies CASRAGVEQYF.

CDR3 sequence (DNA): TGTGCCATCAGGCGGGACGACGAATCACCCCTCCACTTT. This gives the protein CAIRRDDESPLHF. The chain combines TRBV10-3 with TRBJ1-6, with D tentatively TRBD1 (5 bases). The length of the CDR3 is 13 residues. V lost 6 bases to trimming and J lost 10 bases, with 13 bases between them. Germline values: CDR1 ENHRY, CDR2 SYGVKD.

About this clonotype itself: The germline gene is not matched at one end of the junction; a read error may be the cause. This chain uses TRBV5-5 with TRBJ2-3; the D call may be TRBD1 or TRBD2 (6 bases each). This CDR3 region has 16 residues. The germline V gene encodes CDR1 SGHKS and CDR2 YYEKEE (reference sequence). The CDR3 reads CASSGRTVRGTGTQYF. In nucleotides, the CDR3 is TGTGCCAGCAGCGGGAGGACAGTTCGGGGCACAGGTACGCAGTATTTT.

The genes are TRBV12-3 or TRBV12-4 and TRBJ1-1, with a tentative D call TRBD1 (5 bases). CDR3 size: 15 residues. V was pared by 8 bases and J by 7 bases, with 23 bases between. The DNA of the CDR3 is TGTGCCAGCGGGGGGGGGAGCCGAGGAGGTGGTGAAGCTTTCTTT. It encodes CASGGGSRGGGEAFF.

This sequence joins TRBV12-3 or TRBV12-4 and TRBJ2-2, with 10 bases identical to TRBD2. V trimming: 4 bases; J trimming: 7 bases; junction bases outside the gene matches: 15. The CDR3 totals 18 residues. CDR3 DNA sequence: TGTGCCAGCAGTTCGAAGCGGGAGGGCCAATTAGGGGGCGGGGAGCTGTTTTTT. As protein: CASSSKREGQLGGGELFF.

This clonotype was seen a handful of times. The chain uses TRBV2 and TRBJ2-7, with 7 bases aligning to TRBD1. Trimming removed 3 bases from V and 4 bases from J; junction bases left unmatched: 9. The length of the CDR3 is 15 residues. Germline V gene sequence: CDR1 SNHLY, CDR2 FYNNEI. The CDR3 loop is CASSDGQARIYEQYF. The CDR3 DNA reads TGTGCCAGCAGTGATGGACAGGCCCGTATTTACGAGCAGTACTTC.

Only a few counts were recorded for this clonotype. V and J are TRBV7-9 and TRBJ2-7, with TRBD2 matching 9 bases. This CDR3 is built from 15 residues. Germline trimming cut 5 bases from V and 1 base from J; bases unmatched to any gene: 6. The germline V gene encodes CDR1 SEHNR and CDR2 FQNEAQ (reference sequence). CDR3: CASSHSGRGSYEQYF. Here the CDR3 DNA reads TGTGCCAGCAGCCATAGCGGGAGAGGATCCTACGAGCAGTACTTC.

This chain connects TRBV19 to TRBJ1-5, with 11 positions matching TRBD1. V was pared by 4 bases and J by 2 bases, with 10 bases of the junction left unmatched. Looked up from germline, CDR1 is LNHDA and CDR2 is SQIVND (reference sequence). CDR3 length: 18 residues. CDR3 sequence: CASSTGDRGKLGNQPQHF. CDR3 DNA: TGTGCCAGTAGTACCGGGGACAGGGGGAAATTGGGCAATCAGCCCCAGCATTTT.

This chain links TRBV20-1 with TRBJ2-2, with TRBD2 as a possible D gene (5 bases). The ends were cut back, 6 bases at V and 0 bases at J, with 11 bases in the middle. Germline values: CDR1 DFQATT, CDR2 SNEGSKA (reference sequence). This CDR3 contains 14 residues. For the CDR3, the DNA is TGCAGTGCCGGTAAGGGAGCGAACACCGGGGAGCTGTTTTTT. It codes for CSAGKGANTGELFF.

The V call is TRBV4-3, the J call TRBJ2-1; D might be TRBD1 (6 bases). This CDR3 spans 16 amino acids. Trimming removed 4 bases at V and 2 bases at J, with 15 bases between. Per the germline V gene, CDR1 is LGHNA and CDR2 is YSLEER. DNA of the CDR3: TGCGCCAGCAGCCCTCGGACAGCAGGGGCCTACAATGAGCAGTTCTTC. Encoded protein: CASSPRTAGAYNEQFF.